The 15 T cell receptor beta chains given below trace back to one sample, sequenced in a study of cytomegalovirus exposure and HLA in healthy donors. The PCR had 60 Vbeta and 13 Jbeta primers. Produced via immunoSEQ multiplex PCR; TCRdb's table is partial and in-frame only. The sample has fewer than 85,000 clones, about 79% seen once. Material for sequencing was PBMCs. The receptors here all came from a male donor in good health and CMV-seropositive.

V and J are TRBV5-5 and TRBJ2-7; D might be TRBD2 (5 bases). Germline V gene sequence: CDR1 SGHKS, CDR2 YYEKEE (reference sequence). The CDR3 consists of 15 residues. Trimming cost V 4 bases and J 3 bases, with 17 bases left between them. CDR3 residues: CASSIATPINYEQYF. The CDR3, as DNA: TGTGCCAGCAGCATAGCGACACCCATAAACTACGAGCAGTACTTC.

The chain uses TRBV19 and TRBJ1-3; 12 nucleotides line up with TRBD1. Trimming took 8 bases from V and 3 from J; bases not matched to a gene: 17. CDR3 length: 19 amino acids. Germline CDR1 reads LNHDA; CDR2 reads SQIVND (reference sequence). CDR3 nucleotide sequence: TGTGCCAGTCTTAAAAGGCCACCGGGACAGGGGGCGCGTGGAAACACCATATATTTT. It specifies CASLKRPPGQGARGNTIYF.

This clone was seen once. V is TRBV10-2 and J is TRBJ1-4; D is possibly TRBD1 (6 bases). The germline V gene encodes CDR1 WSHSY and CDR2 SAAADI. This CDR3 is 11 amino acids long. V was pared by 5 bases and J by 13 bases, with 11 bases between. CDR3 sequence (DNA): TGCGCCAGCAGTACCGGGACAAGACTGTTTTTT. It specifies CASSTGTRLFF.

This chain links TRBV28 with TRBJ2-7, with a possible D match to TRBD1 (6 bases). CDR1 is MDHEN, CDR2 SYDVKM, per germline. Trimming pared 2 bases from V and 2 bases from J, leaving 13 bases between. CDR3 length equals 15 residues. Here the CDR3 reads CASSLAQYRAYEQYF. The CDR3 DNA follows: TGTGCCAGCAGTTTAGCCCAATACAGGGCCTACGAGCAGTACTTC.

The V and J genes are TRBV28 and TRBJ1-1; the D is unclear. Germline V lookup: CDR1 MDHEN, CDR2 SYDVKM. This CDR3 is 14 amino acids long. Between the trimmed V and J ends, which lost 6 bases and 1 base, there was a span of 12 bases. CDR3 bases: TGTGCCAGCAGACCTCTTCGGGGGAACACTGAAGCTTTCTTT. Translation: CASRPLRGNTEAFF. Based on the CDR3 plus reference TRBV28 and TRBJ1-1, the full variable domain is DVKVTQSSRYLVKRTGEKVFLECVQDMDHENMFWYRQDPGLGLRLIYFSYDVKMKEKGDIPEGYSVSREKKERFSLILESASTNQTSMYLCASRPLRGNTEAFFGQGTRLTVV.

The V call is TRBV25-1, the J call TRBJ1-3; the D is unclear. This CDR3 contains 15 residues. V lost 7 bases and J lost 0, with 13 bases in between. Germline assignment: CDR1 MGHDK and CDR2 SYGVNS. The CDR3 DNA follows: TGTGCCAGCACCGCAGACGGGAGCTCTGGAAACACCATATATTTT. Translated, it gives CASTADGSSGNTIYF.

This sequence joins TRBV5-5 and TRBJ2-7; D gene unclear. Germline V gene data show CDR1 as SGHKS and CDR2 as YYEKEE (reference sequence). V gave up 0 bases and J gave up 0 bases, with 13 bases separating them. The CDR3 is 16 amino acids. The CDR3 sequence is CASSLDTPSFSYEQYF. The CDR3 DNA reads as TGTGCCAGCAGCTTGGATACCCCGAGCTTCTCCTACGAGCAGTACTTC.

This sequence joins TRBV5-1 and TRBJ2-5; 9 positions match TRBD1. This CDR3 spans 16 amino acids. The germline V gene encodes CDR1 SGHRS and CDR2 YFSETQ. Germline trimming cut 3 bases from V and 1 base from J; bases unmatched to any gene: 7. CDR3 in amino acids: CASSSRTGATQETQYF. The CDR3 coding sequence is TGCGCCAGCAGCTCTAGGACAGGGGCGACCCAAGAGACCCAGTACTTC. The whole variable domain, remainder taken from reference TRBV5-1 and TRBJ2-5, is KAGVTQTPRYLIKTRGQQVTLSCSPISGHRSVSWYQQTPGQGLQFLFEYFSETQRNKGNFPGRFSGRQFSNSRSEMNVSTLELGDSALYLCASSSRTGATQETQYFGPGTRLLVL.

As concerns this clone: One end of the junction fails to match germline, which may point to a read error. The V call is TRBV7-7, the J call TRBJ1-4; D unresolved. This CDR3 spans 14 amino acids. Germline CDR1 and CDR2: SSHAT and FNYEAQ (reference sequence). The CDR3 DNA is TGTGCTAGCAGCTTAGACCCGGGAGCATCATTAGGGTTTTTT. This codes for CASSLDPGASLGFF.

The rearrangement joins TRBV5-1 to TRBJ2-5; the match to TRBD1 covers 8 bases. This CDR3 is built from 15 residues. Trimming cost V 6 bases and J 5 bases; bases outside gene matches: 12. Per germline, CDR1 SGHRS and CDR2 YFSETQ. The CDR3 is CASTPLTGEGETQYF. CDR3 in DNA: TGCGCCAGCACCCCCTTGACAGGGGAAGGGGAGACCCAGTACTTC.

The chain combines TRBV9 with TRBJ1-3, with D hard to call. This CDR3 contains 14 residues. Trimming removed 4 bases at V and 0 bases at J, with 8 bases between. From germline, CDR1 is SGDLS and CDR2 YYNGEE. The CDR3 sequence: CASSPGNSGNTIYF. CDR3 coding DNA: TGTGCCAGCAGCCCCGGGAACTCTGGAAACACCATATATTTT. Full variable domain (missing parts from reference TRBV9 and TRBJ1-3): DSGVTQTPKHLITATGQRVTLRCSPRSGDLSVYWYQQSLDQGLQFLIQYYNGEERAKGNILERFSAQQFPDLHSELNLSSLELGDSALYFCASSPGNSGNTIYFGEGSWLTVV.

This clone was seen a single time. The chain carries TRBV7-2 and TRBJ2-1; a possible D gene is TRBD2 (6 bases). V lost 3 bases and J lost 13, with 13 bases in between. From germline, CDR1 is SGHTA and CDR2 FQGNSA. This CDR3 comprises 12 residues. The CDR3 nucleotides are TGTGCCAGCAGCTTTTCCTCTAGCGTCCAGTTCTTC. Translated: CASSFSSSVQFF.

The rearrangement uses TRBV5-1 and TRBJ2-7; D is possibly TRBD1 (6 bases). The germline V gene encodes CDR1 SGHRS and CDR2 YFSETQ. V was trimmed by 4 bases and J by 5 bases, leaving 13 bases between them. The CDR3 contains 13 residues. The chain's CDR3 is CASSRLTGHEQYF. The CDR3 bases are TGCGCCAGCAGCCGCTTGACAGGTCACGAGCAGTACTTC.

The chain links TRBV5-6 to TRBJ2-4; 7 bases are shared with TRBD2. The CDR3 extends over 15 amino acids. CDR1 is SGHDT, CDR2 YYEEEE, per germline. The V segment lost 4 bases and the J segment 6 bases; nucleotides outside the gene matches: 10. In nucleotides, the CDR3 is TGTGCCAGCAGCGGGTCAGCGGGAACCGGAAACATTCAGTACTTC. It translates to CASSGSAGTGNIQYF.

There are a few counts of this clone. The chain couples TRBV6-1 to TRBJ2-6; TRBD1 aligns across 7 bases. This CDR3 has 14 residues. The germline V gene encodes CDR1 MNHNS and CDR2 SASEGT. Unmatched junction bases numbered 3, after V lost 8 bases and J lost 2 bases. The CDR3 is CASEGQPGANVLTF. The CDR3, as DNA: TGTGCCAGCGAGGGACAGCCTGGGGCCAACGTCCTGACTTTC.